Ten or more counts support the clone carrying this TCR beta chain. RNA transcripts served as the template for amplifying TCR beta CDR3 regions. In the first-round RT-PCR of the TCR CDR3, the HTBI primer set was used. TCRdb analysed the multiplex PCR reads with MiXCR anew, one entry per CDR3 protein. This sample has 270,000 or so distinct CDR3 sequences, with 20% to 30% found just once. Deletions cut 9 bases from V and 4 bases from J, with 18 bases between. Per the germline V gene, CDR1 is MDHEN and CDR2 is SYDVKM. The CDR3 covers 14 residues. Hyperthyroidism had been newly diagnosed in patients aged 18 to 65, and its duration was under 2 months. Orbital computed tomography and thyroid ultrasound, together with serum TRAb and thyroxine and clinical symptoms, were used for diagnoses. This blood was taken when hyperthyroidism was first diagnosed, before any ophthalmopathy symptoms existed. This sample was included in a study of T cells in Graves' hyperthyroidism and ophthalmopathy. Study context: Peripheral blood collection took place at initial diagnosis, before any treatment.

The clonotype originates from a man aged 40-55 years with Graves' hyperthyroidism that later progressed to Graves' ophthalmopathy. Sequenced: blood. The V and J genes are TRBV28 and TRBJ2-5, with D possibly matching TRBD2 (6 bases). The CDR3 here is CASSREYGGETQYF. The CDR3 bases are TGTGCCAGTTCCCGGGAGTATGGTGGAGAGACCCAGTACTTC. Filled out from reference TRBV28 and TRBJ2-5, the complete variable domain reads DVKVTQSSRYLVKRTGEKVFLECVQDMDHENMFWYRQDPGLGLRLIYFSYDVKMKEKGDIPEGYSVSREKKERFSLILESASTNQTSMYLCASSREYGGETQYFGPGTRLLVL.